Here is one T cell receptor (beta chain) with its context. This clonotype has just a few counts. Its antigen specificity is not known. No quality values exist for individual bases; no much larger clone is one base distant. To demonstrate the VDJtools post-analysis software, TCR beta repertoires were profiled from the peripheral blood of 13 young patients with multiple sclerosis. Multiple sclerosis patients were children and adolescents aged 6 to 15 years. The source of the sample is a study of post-analysis software for immune sequencing data (dated by TCRdb to the mid-2010s). The study in broad terms: The recorded disease courses included relapsing-remitting, secondary progressive and progressive-relapsing multiple sclerosis, and some patients had no subtype annotation. A subset of samples was prepared in parallel using single-end sample barcoding, then pooled and co-amplified after Illumina adapter ligation. The patient repertoires were set against about 10 previously published healthy control repertoires from donors whose ages ranged from 6 to 25 years. What the authors observed across the whole study: Significantly higher frequencies in patients than in controls were found for roughly 5 TRBV segments, including TRBV5-6, TRBV5-1 and TRBV20-1. Compared with controls, multiple sclerosis patients had significantly lower normalized Chao1 diversity, a finding suggesting substantial peripheral T-cell clonal expansion. Direct clustering with F measure showed strong co-clustering of samples prepared in the same batch, prompting a batch-effect correction. The control group was slightly older than the multiple sclerosis patient group.

Reading from cysteine to phenylalanine, the CDR3 counts 14 amino acids. CDR3 DNA only is kept here, 42 bases in frame from base 1. CDR1 and CDR2, per the germline V gene, are SGHRS and YFSETQ. V has 2 bases trimmed and J has 5 bases trimmed; junction bases matching no gene number 3. Receptors were amplified or captured by PCR. Data came from an Illumina HiSeq 2500. To reduce PCR and sequencing biases, unique molecular identifiers were incorporated into the TCR beta cDNA libraries. About 0.5 million cDNA molecules were obtained for every 1 to 10 million input T cells, so each molecule roughly corresponded to one T cell. Patient libraries were prepared and sequenced with the same protocol used for the earlier healthy control dataset. Samples belonging to the same batch were prepared together, multiplexed and sequenced on a shared HiSeq lane. On the authors' methods: Raw barcoded reads were processed with MIGEC, and single-read molecular identifier groups were discarded before consensus assembly and CDR3 extraction. Clonotype tables were post-analysed with VDJtools, and diversity was normalized by down-sampling all datasets to the smallest sample size. In repertoire overlap clustering, CDR3 amino acid sequences, but not nucleotide sequences, were matched to correct batch-related cross-sample contamination. Clones were called with MiXCR by TCRdb after fastp trimmed the public reads at Q25, and only in-frame beta chains were retained. All rows with the same CDR3 protein become a single entry with the most common DNA and genes. The V and J calls come from TCRdb's annotation, not from the publication. The sample table holds about 500,000 distinct CDR3 sequences, of which 40% to 55% were seen once. The top ten hold around 10% of the sample.

Sample: blood. The rearrangement combines TRBV5-1 with TRBJ2-7, and 11 bases in between align with TRBD1. This receptor was obtained from a girl aged 10 to 17 with multiple sclerosis. The nucleotide sequence reads as follows: TGCGCCAGCAGCTTCGGACAGGGGGCGGACGAGCAGTACTTC. This codes for CASSFGQGADEQYF. The full variable domain, completed from the reference TRBV5-1 and TRBJ2-7 proteins outside the CDR3, reads KAGVTQTPRYLIKTRGQQVTLSCSPISGHRSVSWYQQTPGQGLQFLFEYFSETQRNKGNFPGRFSGRQFSNSRSEMNVSTLELGDSALYLCASSFGQGADEQYFGPGTRLTVT.